Sequencing of this TCR beta chain was carried out in a study of T-cell reconstitution after alpha-beta-depleted transplantation in children (dated by TCRdb to the mid-2010s). Background for the entire study: The study quantitatively tracked T-cell immune reconstitution after TCRalphabeta/CD19-depleted allogeneic hematopoietic cell transplantation in children using TCR repertoire profiling.

Library method: PCR. The data were produced on an Illumina HiSeq 2500. TCR libraries were prepared with molecular barcoding, using unique molecular identifiers to normalize TCRbeta repertoire quantification. TCRdb took the public reads, trimmed them with fastp at Q25, ran MiXCR for clone calling and kept in-frame beta chains. Merged by CDR3 protein, the rows form single entries marked with the most common genes and DNA. Present in this sample are about a million distinct CDR3 sequences, around 30% of which were seen just once. 25% to 35% of the sample is taken by the ten largest. V was cut back by 7 bases and J by 5 bases, leaving a gap of 14 bases between them. In the germline V gene, CDR1 corresponds to KGHDR and CDR2 to SFDVKD. Measured from the cysteine to the phenylalanine, the CDR3 is 13 residues long. Only the CDR3 portion is preserved as DNA: 39 bases, with reading frame beginning at the first base.

Explained via the paper, the treatment or condition label denotes: allogeneic hematopoietic cell transplantation with graft depleted of TCRalphabeta T cells and CD19 B cells. The children who served as transplant recipients had been given grafts of TCRalphabeta/CD19-depleted allogeneic hematopoietic cells. In regard to this clonotype: Its antigen is still unknown. No base quality information exists; no much larger clone differs at one position.

General conclusions and limits of the study: In some patients, the high TCRbeta diversity seen at day 60 was put down to recipient T cells and intrathymic progenitors that had survived conditioning. The frequencies of hyperexpanded clones fell over the following months, and after one year, T-cell counts and TCRbeta diversity were mostly attributed to newly produced T cells. The apparently early recovery of alphabetaT-cell counts about two months after transplant reportedly depended on only several hundred rapidly expanded clones that came from non-depleted graft cells.

The V gene is TRBV24-1 and the J gene is TRBJ2-7, with a weak D call of TRBD2 (5 bases match). This material consisted of PBMCs, mostly from graft donor cells, taken 360 days after TCRalphabeta/CD19-depleted stem cell transplant. The receptor comes from a boy under three years old who had a stem cell transplant for SCID, so the T cells may come from the graft donor. The DNA sequence follows: TGTGCCACCAGCGGATACCCGGGGAACGAGCAGTACTTC. Its coded protein is CATSGYPGNEQYF.